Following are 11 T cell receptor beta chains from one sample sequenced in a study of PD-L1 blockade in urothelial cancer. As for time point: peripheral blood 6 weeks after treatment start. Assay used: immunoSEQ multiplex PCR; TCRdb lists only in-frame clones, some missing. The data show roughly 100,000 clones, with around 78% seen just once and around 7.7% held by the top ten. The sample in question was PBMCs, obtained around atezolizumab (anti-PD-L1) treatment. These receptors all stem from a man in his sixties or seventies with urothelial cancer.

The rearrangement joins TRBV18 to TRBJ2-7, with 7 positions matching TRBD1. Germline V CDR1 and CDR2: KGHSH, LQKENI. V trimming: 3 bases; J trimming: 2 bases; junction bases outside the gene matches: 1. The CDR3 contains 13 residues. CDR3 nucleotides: TGTGCCAGCTCACCCGGGACAGCCTACGAGCAGTACTTC. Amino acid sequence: CASSPGTAYEQYF. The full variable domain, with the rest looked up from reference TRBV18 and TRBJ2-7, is NAGVMQNPRHLVRRRGQEARLRCSPMKGHSHVYWYRQLPEEGLKFMVYLQKENIIDESGMPKERFSAEFPKEGPSILRIQQVVRGDSAAYFCASSPGTAYEQYFGPGTRLTVT.

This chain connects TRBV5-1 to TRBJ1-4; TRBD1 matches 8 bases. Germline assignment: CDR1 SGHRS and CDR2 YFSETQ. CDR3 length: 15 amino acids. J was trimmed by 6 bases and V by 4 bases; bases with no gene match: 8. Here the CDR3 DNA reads TGCGCCAGCAGCCCTCTCGGACAGGGACATGAAAAACTGTTTTTT. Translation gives CASSPLGQGHEKLFF.

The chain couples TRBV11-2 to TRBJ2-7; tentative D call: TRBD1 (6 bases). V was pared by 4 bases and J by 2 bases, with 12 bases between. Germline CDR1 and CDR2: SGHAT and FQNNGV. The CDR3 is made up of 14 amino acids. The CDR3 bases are TGTGCCAGCAGCTCCGGGACATATGCCTACGAGCAGTACTTC. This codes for CASSSGTYAYEQYF.

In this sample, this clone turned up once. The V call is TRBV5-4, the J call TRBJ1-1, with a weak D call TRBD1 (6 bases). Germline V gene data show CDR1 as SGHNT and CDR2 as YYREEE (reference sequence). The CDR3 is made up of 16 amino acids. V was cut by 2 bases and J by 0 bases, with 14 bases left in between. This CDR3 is CASSLTMDSMNTEAFF. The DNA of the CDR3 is TGTGCCAGCAGCTTAACGATGGACAGTATGAACACTGAAGCTTTCTTT.

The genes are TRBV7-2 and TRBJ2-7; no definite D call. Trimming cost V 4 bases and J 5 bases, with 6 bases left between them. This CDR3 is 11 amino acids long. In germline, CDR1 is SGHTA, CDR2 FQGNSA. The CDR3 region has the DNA TGTGCCAGCAGCTCCTACCACGAGCAGTACTTC. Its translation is CASSSYHEQYF.

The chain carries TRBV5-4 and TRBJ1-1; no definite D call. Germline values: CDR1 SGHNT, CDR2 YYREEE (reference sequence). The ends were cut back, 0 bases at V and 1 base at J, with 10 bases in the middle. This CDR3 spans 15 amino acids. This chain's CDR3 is CASSLGVTGNTEAFF. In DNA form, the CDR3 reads TGTGCCAGCAGCTTGGGAGTCACGGGGAACACTGAAGCTTTCTTT.

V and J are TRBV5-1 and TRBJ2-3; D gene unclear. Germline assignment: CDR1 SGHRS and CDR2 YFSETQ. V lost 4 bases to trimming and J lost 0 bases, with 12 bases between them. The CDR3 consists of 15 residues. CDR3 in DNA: TGCGCCAGCAGCGAGGAGTCCCCTAGCACAGATACGCAGTATTTT. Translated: CASSEESPSTDTQYF.

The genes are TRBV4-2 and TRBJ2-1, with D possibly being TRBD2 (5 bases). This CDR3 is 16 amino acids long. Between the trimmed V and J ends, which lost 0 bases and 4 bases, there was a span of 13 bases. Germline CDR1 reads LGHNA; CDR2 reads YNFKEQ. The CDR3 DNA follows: TGTGCCAGCAGCCAAGATTCCCAGCGGTTTTACAATGAGCAGTTCTTC. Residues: CASSQDSQRFYNEQFF.

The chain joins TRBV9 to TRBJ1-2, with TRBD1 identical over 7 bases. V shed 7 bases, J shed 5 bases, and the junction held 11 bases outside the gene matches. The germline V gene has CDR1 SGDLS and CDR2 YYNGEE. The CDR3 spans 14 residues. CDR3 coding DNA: TGTGCCAGCGCTGAGGGGGCCTCTGGGTATGGCTACACCTTC. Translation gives CASAEGASGYGYTF.

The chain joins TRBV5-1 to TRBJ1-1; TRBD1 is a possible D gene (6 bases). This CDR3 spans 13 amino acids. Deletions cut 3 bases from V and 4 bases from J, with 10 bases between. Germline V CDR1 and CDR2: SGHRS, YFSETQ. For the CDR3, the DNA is TGCGCCAGCAGCTACCAAGGGGGCACTGAAGCTTTCTTT. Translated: CASSYQGGTEAFF. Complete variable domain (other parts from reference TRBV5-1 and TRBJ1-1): KAGVTQTPRYLIKTRGQQVTLSCSPISGHRSVSWYQQTPGQGLQFLFEYFSETQRNKGNFPGRFSGRQFSNSRSEMNVSTLELGDSALYLCASSYQGGTEAFFGQGTRLTVV.

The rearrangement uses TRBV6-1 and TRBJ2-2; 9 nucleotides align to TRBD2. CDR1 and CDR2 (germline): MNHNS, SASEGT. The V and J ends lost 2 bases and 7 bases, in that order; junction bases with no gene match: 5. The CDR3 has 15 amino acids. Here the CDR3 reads CASSELAGYVGELFF. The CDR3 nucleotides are TGTGCCAGCAGTGAACTAGCGGGGTATGTCGGGGAGCTGTTTTTT.